This T cell receptor (beta chain) came from a study of T cell changes during pregnancy in multiple sclerosis. Generated by immunoSEQ multiplex PCR, the TCRdb table keeps only in-frame clones and is missing some. The repertoire includes 70,000 to 95,000 clones, nearly 95% of them detected once, and around 1.7% sits in the top ten. V lost 0 bases, J lost 3 bases, and 14 bases stayed unmatched. The CDR3 totals 18 residues. The germline V gene has CDR1 SGHDT and CDR2 YYEEEE. Source: peripheral blood, taken after pregnancy. The origin of this receptor is a female donor in good health, enrolled as a control in a pregnancy study. The chain employs TRBV5-6 and TRBJ2-7; 8 bases are a match to TRBD2. The CDR3, as DNA: TGTGCCAGCAGCTTGGCCCTGGGAGCGGGAGTTCGCCTCTACGAGCAGTACTTC. It specifies CASSLALGAGVRLYEQYF.